Listed below are T cell receptor beta chains from one sample, sequenced in a study of blood T cells in healthy people across ages. TCRdb re-called the 5' RACE reads through MiXCR, storing one row per CDR3 protein. The sample holds fewer than 1 million distinct CDR3 sequences, around 45% seen once. The sequencing input was blood. Source of these receptors: a man between 60 and 75 years old in good health. Each CDR3 is given with its conserved first and last residue. A D gene is named only where the DNA matches it firmly. Clone size, where shown, is once, few, many, or a class for clones that have expanded.

V gene	D gene	J gene	clone size	CDR3 protein	CDR3 DNA
TRBV29-1	NA	TRBJ2-7	NA	CSVVKSGTRPSYEQYF	TGCAGCGTTGTTAAGTCCGGGACAAGGCCTTCCTACGAGCAGTACTTC
TRBV20-1	NA	TRBJ2-7	many	CSANPSGSLNEQYF	TGCAGTGCCAACCCTTCCGGCTCGCTCAACGAGCAGTACTTC
TRBV4-3	TRBD1	TRBJ1-2	NA	CASSQDKGDSYGYTF	TGCGCCAGCAGCCAAGATAAGGGGGACAGCTATGGCTACACCTTC
TRBV7-2	NA	TRBJ2-1	NA	CASSGTSRWGNEQFF	TGTGCCAGCAGCGGTACGTCGCGCTGGGGGAATGAGCAGTTCTTC
TRBV18	NA	TRBJ2-1	NA	CASSQYPGGIYNEQFF	TGTGCCAGCTCACAGTACCCGGGTGGGATATACAATGAGCAGTTCTTC
TRBV5-1	NA	TRBJ2-5	few	CASRLASAIQETQYF	TGCGCCAGCAGACTCGCATCCGCCATACAAGAGACCCAGTACTTC
TRBV5-1	NA	TRBJ2-3	NA	CASGSPTDTQYF	TGCGCCAGCGGCTCGCCCACAGATACGCAGTATTTT
TRBV9	NA	TRBJ2-3	NA	CASSPVVAVNTQYF	TGTGCCAGCAGCCCCGTAGTAGCGGTAAATACGCAGTATTTT
TRBV12-3/TRBV12-4	NA	TRBJ2-1	few	CASSSGVKNSNEQFF	TGTGCCAGCAGTTCTGGGGTTAAGAATTCCAATGAGCAGTTCTTC
TRBV4-1	NA	TRBJ2-5	NA	CAGSQEGVGTEETQYF	TGCGCCGGCAGCCAAGAAGGGGTCGGGACGGAAGAGACCCAGTACTTC
TRBV6-2/TRBV6-3	NA	TRBJ2-5	few	CASSYLTPQETQYF	TGTGCCAGCAGTTACTTAACACCCCAAGAGACCCAGTACTTC
TRBV4-3	NA	TRBJ2-7	NA	CASSQVWSGSYEQYF	TGCGCCAGCAGCCAAGTATGGTCGGGCTCCTACGAGCAGTACTTC
TRBV6-2/TRBV6-3	TRBD2	TRBJ2-4	NA	CASSYAGGRNIQYF	TGTGCCAGCAGTTACGCGGGGGGGAGGAACATTCAGTACTTC
TRBV27	NA	TRBJ2-3	NA	CASSLSRGFTDTQYF	TGTGCCAGCAGTTTATCCAGGGGCTTCACAGATACGCAGTATTTT
TRBV5-5	NA	TRBJ1-1	few	CASSLPLVNTEAFF	TGTGCCAGCAGCCTACCGCTGGTGAACACTGAAGCTTTCTTT
TRBV10-3	TRBD2	TRBJ2-5	NA	CAISEGSGQETQYF	TGTGCCATCAGTGAGGGTAGCGGGCAAGAGACCCAGTACTTC
TRBV6-1	TRBD2	TRBJ2-1	NA	CASSERGINEQFF	TGTGCCAGCAGTGAGCGGGGGATCAATGAGCAGTTCTTC
TRBV20-1	TRBD2	TRBJ2-1	NA	CSGLAALGSILGSDNERFF	TGCAGCGGACTAGCGGCCCTGGGTTCGATCTTGGGGTCGGACAATGAGCGGTTCTTC
TRBV4-3	TRBD2	TRBJ2-1	few	CASSQEPLAGSDEQFF	TGCGCCAGCAGCCAAGAGCCACTAGCGGGGAGCGATGAGCAGTTCTTC
TRBV6-6	NA	TRBJ2-5	many	CASSYLETQYF	TGTGCCAGCAGTTACCTAGAGACCCAGTACTTC
TRBV9	NA	TRBJ2-5	NA	CASSPGRSGGETQYF	TGTGCCAGCAGCCCCGGCCGGTCCGGGGGAGAGACCCAGTACTTC
TRBV28	NA	TRBJ2-2	many	CASSLTTGELFF	TGCGCCAGCAGCCTGACGACCGGGGAGCTGTTTTTT
TRBV5-1	TRBD2	TRBJ2-5	NA	CASSLALTSNPQETQYF	TGCGCCAGCAGCTTGGCGTTGACTAGCAACCCCCAAGAGACCCAGTACTTC
TRBV30	NA	TRBJ1-1	NA	CAWTGRGGRTEAFF	TGTGCCTGGACCGGGCGGGGGGGGAGAACTGAAGCTTTCTTT
TRBV20-1	NA	TRBJ1-3	once	CSARVGSENTIYF	TGCAGTGCTAGAGTGGGCAGTGAAAACACCATATATTTT
TRBV7-8	TRBD1	TRBJ1-2	NA	CASRAPGQGDYGYTF	TGTGCCAGCAGGGCTCCAGGACAGGGAGACTATGGCTACACCTTC
TRBV20-1	TRBD2	TRBJ2-3	NA	CSASRSGGAFADTQYF	TGCAGTGCTAGCCGAAGCGGGGGGGCCTTCGCAGATACGCAGTATTTT
TRBV10-3	NA	TRBJ1-4	NA	CATSGGEGEKLFF	TGTGCCACCTCGGGCGGGGAAGGTGAAAAACTGTTTTTT
TRBV29-1	TRBD1	TRBJ1-2	NA	CSATTGTGEYGYTF	TGCAGCGCTACGACCGGGACAGGAGAATATGGCTACACCTTC
TRBV20-1	NA	TRBJ1-2	many	CSAPPQGGNYGYTF	TGCAGTGCTCCCCCACAGGGAGGTAACTATGGCTACACCTTC
TRBV20-1	NA	TRBJ2-1	NA	CSARAWADNEQFF	TGCAGTGCTAGAGCTTGGGCCGACAATGAGCAGTTCTTC
TRBV9	NA	TRBJ2-7	few	CASSVEGSEQYF	TGTGCCAGCAGCGTAGAAGGAAGCGAGCAGTACTTC
TRBV7-6	TRBD2	TRBJ2-3	NA	CASSERTSSADTQYF	TGTGCCAGCAGCGAAAGGACTAGCTCGGCAGATACGCAGTATTTT
TRBV6-5	NA	TRBJ1-1	NA	CASSSSRMNTEAFF	TGTGCCAGCAGTTCCAGCAGGATGAACACTGAAGCTTTCTTT
TRBV11-3	TRBD2	TRBJ2-7	NA	CASSFSGLAGAYEQYF	TGTGCCAGCAGCTTCTCGGGACTAGCGGGGGCCTACGAGCAGTACTTC
TRBV5-1	NA	TRBJ2-5	once	CASSYQGGAQETQYF	TGCGCCAGCAGCTACCAAGGGGGGGCCCAAGAGACCCAGTACTTC
TRBV29-1	NA	TRBJ2-5	many	CSVEVNGGETQYF	TGCAGCGTTGAAGTCAACGGAGGGGAGACCCAGTACTTC
TRBV18	TRBD2	TRBJ2-1	NA	CASSPQAGGRNEQFF	TGTGCCAGCTCACCACAAGCGGGGGGGCGTAATGAGCAGTTCTTC
TRBV20-1	NA	TRBJ2-1	NA	CSARGGVRGSSYNEQFF	TGCAGTGCTAGAGGGGGCGTGAGGGGGAGCTCCTACAATGAGCAGTTCTTC
TRBV6-6	TRBD1	TRBJ1-5	NA	CASSYSTGGPQPQHF	TGTGCCAGCAGTTACAGCACAGGGGGCCCTCAGCCCCAGCATTTT
TRBV19	NA	TRBJ2-7	NA	CASSIGQDEQYF	TGTGCCAGTAGTATTGGGCAGGACGAGCAGTACTTC
TRBV6-5	NA	TRBJ1-5	NA	CASSGRTDQPQHF	TGTGCCAGCAGTGGGAGGACAGATCAGCCCCAGCATTTT
TRBV24-1	TRBD1	TRBJ2-3	few	CATSDFNRGSTDTQYF	TGTGCCACCAGTGATTTCAACAGGGGGAGCACAGATACGCAGTATTTT
TRBV2	TRBD2	TRBJ2-1	NA	CASSESQTSEGFNEQFF	TGTGCCAGCAGTGAATCCCAGACTAGCGAGGGATTCAATGAGCAGTTCTTC
TRBV7-2	TRBD1	TRBJ1-4	NA	CASSIGQATNEKLFF	TGTGCCAGCAGCATTGGACAGGCAACTAATGAAAAACTGTTTTTT
TRBV12-3/TRBV12-4	NA	TRBJ1-1	few	CASSFPVGNTEAFF	TGTGCCAGCAGTTTTCCCGTAGGGAACACTGAAGCTTTCTTT
TRBV3-1	NA	TRBJ2-7	NA	CASSQQGRNEQYF	TGTGCCAGCAGCCAGCAGGGGAGGAACGAGCAGTACTTC
TRBV7-2	NA	TRBJ2-7	many	CASSLGRNYEQYF	TGTGCCAGCAGTTTAGGGCGGAACTACGAGCAGTACTTC
TRBV12-3/TRBV12-4	TRBD1	TRBJ2-7	NA	CASTKGQNTYEQYF	TGTGCCAGCACCAAGGGACAGAACACCTACGAGCAGTACTTC
TRBV6-1	NA	TRBJ1-5	NA	CASLNLYGGANQPQHF	TGTGCCAGCCTGAACCTCTATGGAGGGGCGAATCAGCCCCAGCATTTT
TRBV7-9	TRBD2	TRBJ2-1	few	CASSASGGAHNEQFF	TGTGCCAGCAGCGCCAGCGGGGGGGCTCACAATGAGCAGTTCTTC
TRBV20-1	TRBD1	TRBJ1-2	NA	CSAVVDRAGYGYTF	TGCAGTGCTGTTGTGGACAGGGCCGGCTATGGCTACACCTTC
TRBV19	TRBD1	TRBJ2-1	NA	CASRNRDSSYNEQFF	TGTGCCAGTAGAAACCGGGACAGCTCCTACAATGAGCAGTTCTTC
TRBV4-3	NA	TRBJ2-6	many	CASSQDRVPGANVLTF	TGCGCCAGCAGCCAAGACAGAGTACCTGGGGCCAACGTCCTGACTTTC